The 20 T cell receptor beta chains below were found in one sample sequenced in a study of T cell responses to AZD1222 COVID-19 vaccine. Produced via immunoSEQ multiplex PCR; TCRdb's table is partial and in-frame only. The sample lists 80,000 to 95,000 clones, 88% occurring once. The source was peripheral blood, collected on day 0 of MenACWY control vaccination. These receptors originate from an adult in good health.

DNA of the CDR3: TGTGCCAGCACCCCAGCTGGGACGTACTACGAGCAGTACTTC. Translating it yields CASTPAGTYYEQYF. This rearrangement joins TRBV5-6 to TRBJ2-7; D possibly uses TRBD1 or TRBD2 (5 bases each). From germline, CDR1 is SGHDT and CDR2 YYEEEE. The V and J ends lost 6 bases and 3 bases respectively, with 16 bases between them. The CDR3 is 14 amino acids.

The V gene is TRBV24-1, the J gene TRBJ1-2; D is undetermined. Between the trimmed V and J ends, which lost 4 bases and 0 bases, there was a span of 8 bases. The CDR3 has 14 amino acids. The V gene's germline CDR1 is KGHDR and CDR2 SFDVKD. CDR3 protein: CATSEAPTNYGYTF. CDR3 DNA sequence: TGTGCCACCAGTGAAGCACCCACTAACTATGGCTACACCTTC.

The chain employs TRBV19 and TRBJ2-2; no reliable D call. This CDR3 has 13 residues. V was clipped by 2 bases and J by 4 bases, with 5 bases between them. Germline loops: CDR1 LNHDA, CDR2 SQIVND (reference sequence). The CDR3 DNA reads TGTGCCAGTAGTATAATCCCCACCGGGGAGCTGTTTTTT. It codes for CASSIIPTGELFF.

This clone has more than one count but fewer than ten. This chain uses TRBV28 with TRBJ1-1; 9 nucleotides agree with TRBD1. The CDR3 extends over 14 amino acids. The junction had 6 bases not matched to a gene; V was cut back by 5 bases and J by 5 bases. Germline loops: CDR1 MDHEN, CDR2 SYDVKM. CDR3 sequence: CASSPRTGETEAFF. The CDR3 nucleotides are TGTGCCAGCAGTCCGAGGACAGGGGAGACTGAAGCTTTCTTT.

CDR3 in amino acids: CASRRGSGQETQYF. In nucleotides, the CDR3 is TGTGCCAGCCGCCGAGGTAGCGGGCAAGAGACCCAGTACTTC. The chain carries TRBV19 and TRBJ2-5; 7 bases are shared with TRBD2. In germline, CDR1 is LNHDA, CDR2 SQIVND (reference sequence). The CDR3 consists of 14 residues. V was clipped by 9 bases and J by 2 bases; unmatched bases: 9.

The chain carries TRBV28 and TRBJ1-2; 12 bases align to TRBD1. The ends lost 5 bases at V and 4 bases at J; junction bases unmatched: 8. Germline assignment: CDR1 MDHEN and CDR2 SYDVKM. CDR3 size: 16 residues. This chain's CDR3 is CASSLGTGGTLYGYTF. In nucleotides, the CDR3 is TGTGCCAGCAGTCTCGGGACAGGGGGCACTCTCTATGGCTACACCTTC.

The chain couples TRBV18 to TRBJ1-6; TRBD1 agrees at 8 bases. This CDR3 has 16 residues. In germline, CDR1 is KGHSH, CDR2 LQKENI. The V gene end was trimmed by 1 base and the J gene end by 7 bases; junction bases not matched to a gene: 6. CDR3 nucleotides: TGTGCCAGCTCACCACTCAGGGGGACAGGAAATTCACCCCTCCACTTT. This translates into CASSPLRGTGNSPLHF.

J is TRBJ1-6 and V is TRBV11-2, with TRBD1 as a possible D gene (5 bases). There are 17 residues in the CDR3. The ends were cut back, 7 bases at V and 1 base at J, with 17 bases in the middle. The germline CDR1 and CDR2 sequences are SGHAT and FQNNGV. In nucleotides, the CDR3 is TGTGCCAGCACCTCAGCGGGGGGGAGGTCCTATAATTCACCCCTCCACTTT. Translated: CASTSAGGRSYNSPLHF.

The chain recombines TRBV12-3 or TRBV12-4 with TRBJ1-1; D is unclear. This CDR3 has 13 amino acids. Trimming removed 6 bases from V and 0 bases from J, with 8 bases in between. The CDR3 spells CASSNQVNTEAFF. CDR3 nucleotides: TGTGCCAGCAGCAATCAAGTGAACACTGAAGCTTTCTTT.

The V call is TRBV4-1, the J call TRBJ2-3; 12 positions match TRBD2. The V gene end was trimmed by 0 bases and the J gene end by 6 bases; junction bases not matched to a gene: 10. The CDR3 length is 18 residues. Germline V gene sequence: CDR1 MGHRA, CDR2 YSYEKL. This CDR3 reads CASSQDLVGLAGRDTQYF. The CDR3 DNA is TGCGCCAGCAGCCAAGATCTGGTTGGACTAGCGGGAAGGGATACGCAGTATTTT.

The chain combines TRBV5-4 with TRBJ1-5, with 7 bases lining up with TRBD1. V lost 1 base to trimming and J lost 4 bases; unmatched junction nucleotides: 8. The CDR3 has 16 residues. CDR1 is SGHNT, CDR2 YYREEE, per germline (reference sequence). In DNA, the CDR3 is TGTGCCAGCAGCTTGTATACAGGGGATCGGAATCAGCCCCAGCATTTT. Amino acids: CASSLYTGDRNQPQHF.

This rearrangement joins TRBV30 to TRBJ1-5; D is ambiguous. The CDR3 totals 14 residues. V was pared by 2 bases and J by 10 bases, with 18 bases between. Germline CDR1 GTSNPN, CDR2 SVGIG (reference sequence). CDR3 region: CAWSRTEGVGPQHF. CDR3 bases: TGTGCCTGGAGTCGCACAGAGGGAGTAGGTCCCCAGCATTTT. The variable domain in full, with the rest retrieved from reference TRBV30 and TRBJ1-5, is SQTIHQWPATLVQPVGSPLSLECTVEGTSNPNLYWYRQAAGRGLQLLFYSVGIGQISSEVPQNLSASRPQDRQFILSSKKLLLSDSGFYLCAWSRTEGVGPQHFGDGTRLSIL.

The chain carries TRBV19 and TRBJ2-1, with a weak D call TRBD2 (5 bases). This CDR3 has 13 residues. V was trimmed by 0 bases and J by 7 bases, leaving 7 bases between them. CDR1 and CDR2 (germline): LNHDA, SQIVND (reference sequence). The CDR3 bases are TGTGCCAGTAGTATAGATAGGGAGAATGAGCAGTTCTTC. Translated, it gives CASSIDRENEQFF.

V is TRBV10-3 and J is TRBJ2-7; a weak D match, TRBD2 (5 bases). The CDR3 extends over 14 amino acids. Germline V gene data show CDR1 as ENHRY and CDR2 as SYGVKD. V lost 6 bases and J 1 base, leaving 13 bases between the germline ends. The CDR3 is CAIRTNGLSYEQYF. The CDR3 DNA is TGTGCCATCAGGACCAACGGACTTTCCTACGAGCAGTACTTC.

This clone was observed once. The chain uses TRBV10-1 and TRBJ2-3; D call uncertain. The germline V and J ends were trimmed by 3 bases and 2 bases, with 12 bases remaining between them. Germline V gene sequence: CDR1 WNHNN, CDR2 SYGVQD (reference sequence). CDR3 length equals 15 residues. The CDR3 region is CASSDPARSTDTQYF. DNA of the CDR3: TGCGCCAGCAGTGATCCCGCCAGGTCCACAGATACGCAGTATTTT.

The chain couples TRBV19 to TRBJ1-2; a weak D match, TRBD1 (5 bases). The CDR3 sequence is 16 residues long. Looked up from germline, CDR1 is LNHDA and CDR2 is SQIVND (reference sequence). The V gene lost 3 bases and the J gene lost 3 bases, with 17 bases spanning the gap. The CDR3 nucleotides read TGTGCCAGTAGTATCCCCCCCACACGAGGGGACTATGGCTACACCTTC. Its protein product is CASSIPPTRGDYGYTF.

This rearrangement joins TRBV10-3 to TRBJ1-1; D is possibly TRBD1 (5 bases). The V gene's germline CDR1 is ENHRY and CDR2 SYGVKD. The CDR3 extends over 18 amino acids. V was trimmed by 3 bases and J by 0 bases, leaving 20 bases between them. For the CDR3, the DNA is TGTGCCATCAGTGACCCTCGGCTTTCAGACAGCCTGAACACTGAAGCTTTCTTT. Protein product: CAISDPRLSDSLNTEAFF.

This clone was counted a single time. The chain combines TRBV3-1 (or the pseudogene TRBV3-2) with TRBJ2-3, with D perhaps being TRBD1 or TRBD2 (5 bases each). V lost 2 bases and J lost 4, with 19 bases in between. This CDR3 has 17 residues. The germline V gene has CDR1 LGHDT and CDR2 YNNKEL (reference sequence). The CDR3 nucleotides are TGTGCCAGCAGCCAACACGTTTTAGCAGAGGGGCCAGATACGCAGTATTTT. This translates into CASSQHVLAEGPDTQYF.

V usage is TRBV5-1 and J usage is TRBJ2-7; no reliable D call. The CDR3 is 14 amino acids. Germline CDR1 is SGHRS and CDR2 is YFSETQ. Trimming took 4 bases from V and 2 from J, leaving 13 bases between them. The CDR3 sequence is CASSPGPSAYEQYF. The CDR3 nucleotides are TGCGCCAGCAGCCCGGGCCCTAGTGCCTACGAGCAGTACTTC.

This chain uses TRBV5-6 with TRBJ1-6, with 8 positions matching TRBD1. V shed 2 bases and J 5 bases; nucleotides not matched to a gene: 12. The CDR3 covers 18 residues. Germline V gene lookup returns CDR1 SGHDT and CDR2 YYEEEE. CDR3 sequence reads: CASSLVRGLRLDNSPLHF. The DNA of the CDR3 is TGTGCCAGCAGCTTAGTCAGGGGGCTCCGGTTGGATAATTCACCCCTCCACTTT.